The 19 T cell receptor beta chains below all came from one sample that was sequenced in a study of blood T cell repertoires in COVID-19. Repertoires were generated with immunoSEQ multiplex PCR, while TCRdb's copy carries only in-frame clones and drops some. The sample has fewer than 200,000 clones, around four fifths seen once; the top ten hold about 4%. Sequenced input: PBMCs or T cells enriched from blood (not recorded which). These receptor sequences come from a woman aged 50 to 60 in a cohort exposed to, infected with or recovered from COVID-19 (not recorded which).

The rearrangement joins TRBV7-2 to TRBJ1-1, with a possible D match to TRBD1 (5 bases). The CDR3 has 13 amino acids. V gave up 2 bases and J gave up 10 bases, with 14 bases separating them. Germline V gene data show CDR1 as SGHTA and CDR2 as FQGNSA. The CDR3: CASSLRQGLGAFF. The CDR3 nucleotides read TGTGCCAGCAGCTTACGGCAGGGACTAGGAGCTTTCTTT.

The chain combines TRBV18 with TRBJ1-1; a possible D gene is TRBD1 (6 bases). The CDR3 has 16 amino acids. Per germline, CDR1 KGHSH and CDR2 LQKENI. Deletions cut 4 bases from V and 4 bases from J, with 19 bases between. The CDR3 DNA reads TGTGCCAGCTCACTGGAGGTAAAGGGGGGGGGCACTGAAGCTTTCTTT. It specifies CASSLEVKGGGTEAFF.

CDR3 in DNA: TGTGCCAGCAGCTTCGGGGGTACGAGGACTAGCCTCCAAGAGACCCAGTACTTC. It codes for CASSFGGTRTSLQETQYF. The gene calls are TRBV5-5 and TRBJ2-5; 8 nucleotides agree with TRBD2. The CDR3 extends over 18 amino acids. The germline CDR1 and CDR2 sequences are SGHKS and YYEKEE (reference sequence). Losses at the gene ends were 2 bases for V and 1 base for J; bases not matched to a gene: 13.

This clone occurred once. The rearrangement links TRBV3-1 (or the pseudogene TRBV3-2) to TRBJ2-5; TRBD1 might be the D (6 bases). The CDR3 spans 14 residues. Germline CDR1 reads LGHDT; CDR2 reads YNNKEL (reference sequence). V dropped 5 bases and J dropped 5 bases, with 15 bases sitting between them. CDR3: CASSADSSWETQYF. The CDR3 DNA reads TGTGCCAGCAGCGCGGACAGTTCATGGGAGACCCAGTACTTC.

A single count supports this clone. This chain connects TRBV7-3 to TRBJ2-1; 8 bases are a match to TRBD1. V trimming: 1 base; J trimming: 6 bases; junction bases outside the gene matches: 5. The length of the CDR3 is 15 residues. The germline V gene has CDR1 SGHTA and CDR2 FQGTGA. CDR3 DNA: TGTGCCAGCAGCTTAAGGGACAGGTCTCCCAATGAGCAGTTCTTC. It codes for CASSLRDRSPNEQFF.

The genes are TRBV2 and TRBJ1-4; a possible D gene is TRBD1 (5 bases). Germline-derived CDR1 and CDR2 are SNHLY and FYNNEI. CDR3 size: 15 residues. Trimming left V 4 bases short and J 2 bases short, with 11 bases between. The CDR3 reads CASSVQAVTNEKLFF. CDR3 nucleotides: TGTGCCAGCAGTGTACAGGCGGTTACTAATGAAAAACTGTTTTTT.

The chain is built from TRBV5-4 and TRBJ2-5; TRBD2 agrees at 9 bases. The CDR3 spans 16 residues. Trimming at V came to 0 bases and at J to 5 bases, leaving 8 bases not matched to a gene. Germline CDR1 is SGHNT and CDR2 is YYREEE (reference sequence). CDR3 DNA sequence: TGTGCCAGCAGCTTGGGCGGGGGGGGCCGAAGGGAGACCCAGTACTTC. Translation: CASSLGGGGRRETQYF.

CDR3 DNA: TGTGCCAGTAGTATAGGGCCCTATCAGCCCCAGCATTTT. Amino acid sequence: CASSIGPYQPQHF. The genes are TRBV19 and TRBJ1-5; D gene unclear. CDR3 length equals 13 residues. With 1 base removed from V and 5 bases from J, the gap between germline ends came to 6 bases. Germline lookup yields CDR1 LNHDA and CDR2 SQIVND (reference sequence).

The V call is TRBV10-3, the J call TRBJ1-3; TRBD1 is a possible D gene (5 bases). The CDR3 totals 18 residues. From germline, CDR1 is ENHRY and CDR2 SYGVKD. V was pared by 5 bases and J by 0 bases, with 20 bases between. The CDR3 DNA follows: TGTGCCATCAGTCCCCCCGGGGGACCGACGAACTCTGGAAACACCATATATTTT. It specifies CAISPPGGPTNSGNTIYF.

The chain uses TRBV15 and TRBJ1-2; 9 positions agree with TRBD1. Germline V gives CDR1 LNHNV, CDR2 YYDKDF (reference sequence). J lost 5 bases, V lost 8 bases, and 6 bases had no gene match. This CDR3 contains 13 residues. For the CDR3, the DNA is TGTGCCACCCGGGGGACAGGGTCGTATGGCTACACCTTC. Protein: CATRGTGSYGYTF. Filled out from reference TRBV15 and TRBJ1-2, the complete variable domain reads DAMVIQNPRYQVTQFGKPVTLSCSQTLNHNVMYWYQQKSSQAPKLLFHYYDKDFNNEADTPDNFQSRRPNTSFCFLDIRSPGLGDTAMYLCATRGTGSYGYTFGSGTRLTVV.

The chain is built from TRBV19 and TRBJ2-1; TRBD2 agrees at 8 bases. The CDR3 contains 17 residues. Trimming cost V 2 bases and J 3 bases; bases outside gene matches: 9. Germline V gives CDR1 LNHDA, CDR2 SQIVND (reference sequence). The CDR3 DNA reads as TGTGCCAGTAGTATATCCACCCCTGCGGGAGGCTACAATGAGCAGTTCTTC. Amino acids: CASSISTPAGGYNEQFF.

The gene calls are TRBV11-2 and TRBJ2-7; tentatively, D is TRBD2 (7 bases). Looked up from germline, CDR1 is SGHAT and CDR2 is FQNNGV. V was trimmed by 4 bases and J by 0 bases, leaving 13 bases between them. The CDR3 has 15 amino acids. In nucleotides, the CDR3 is TGTGCCAGCAGCTCCGGGGGCGGGAGCTCCTACGAGCAGTACTTC. It specifies CASSSGGGSSYEQYF.

The chain has TRBV7-2 and TRBJ1-4; unclear D gene. The CDR3 covers 13 residues. Germline V lookup: CDR1 SGHTA, CDR2 FQGNSA. Trimming pared 4 bases from V and 8 bases from J, leaving 11 bases between. Written as DNA, the CDR3 is TGTGCCAGCAGCTCAGGACTGTGGGAAAAACTGTTTTTT. Translating it yields CASSSGLWEKLFF.

The chain recombines TRBV11-1 with TRBJ1-4; TRBD1 matches 7 bases. The CDR3 loop spans 16 amino acids. CDR1 is SGHAT and CDR2 is FQDESV in the germline V gene (reference sequence). The V gene end was trimmed by 0 bases and the J gene end by 0 bases; junction bases not matched to a gene: 1. The CDR3 spells CASSLAGTATNEKLFF. The CDR3 DNA follows: TGTGCCAGCAGCTTAGCCGGGACAGCAACTAATGAAAAACTGTTTTTT.

The J gene is TRBJ1-2, the V gene TRBV7-8, with TRBD1 as a possible D gene (5 bases). This CDR3 has 14 residues. V lost 6 bases, J lost 3 bases, and 14 bases lay in between. CDR1 and CDR2 (germline): SGHVS, FQNEAQ. This chain's CDR3 is CASSQEPGYYGYTF. As DNA, the CDR3 is TGTGCCAGCAGTCAAGAGCCAGGGTACTATGGCTACACCTTC.

This clone has just one count. V usage is TRBV5-1 and J usage is TRBJ2-7, with 7 bases lining up with TRBD1. Looked up from germline, CDR1 is SGHRS and CDR2 is YFSETQ. V lost 4 bases to trimming and J lost 4 bases; unmatched junction nucleotides: 20. There are 18 residues in the CDR3. The CDR3 DNA follows: TGCGCCAGCAGCCCGGGGACAGCCGCGGGTCTAATCGGGTACGAGCAGTACTTC. Translated, it gives CASSPGTAAGLIGYEQYF.

The chain couples TRBV2 to TRBJ2-2; 7 bases are shared with TRBD2. The CDR3 covers 16 residues. V trimming: 3 bases; J trimming: 4 bases; junction bases outside the gene matches: 8. Germline values: CDR1 SNHLY, CDR2 FYNNEI. The DNA for the CDR3 is TGTGCCAGCAGTGATGGGAGGGGAATAGGCACCGGGGAGCTGTTTTTT. It is translated as CASSDGRGIGTGELFF.

This clone was seen only a few times. This chain links TRBV29-1 with TRBJ2-5, with 12 bases identical to TRBD2. After removal of 4 bases from V and 5 bases from J, the junction contained 5 bases not matched to a gene. CDR3 length equals 14 residues. Germline lookup yields CDR1 SQVTM and CDR2 ANQGSEA. CDR3 amino acids: CSVARLAGVETQYF. Written as DNA, the CDR3 is TGCAGCGTTGCCCGACTAGCGGGGGTGGAGACCCAGTACTTC. The full variable domain, rest sourced from reference TRBV29-1 and TRBJ2-5, is SAVISQKPSRDICQRGTSLTIQCQVDSQVTMMFWYRQQPGQSLTLIATANQGSEATYESGFVIDKFPISRPNLTFSTLTVSNMSPEDSSIYLCSVARLAGVETQYFGPGTRLLVL.

This chain connects TRBV12-3 or TRBV12-4 to TRBJ1-2; D remains unclear. This CDR3 spans 11 amino acids. V lost 6 bases and J lost 5, with 7 bases in between. CDR3 residues: CASSRGYGYTF. CDR3 sequence (DNA): TGTGCCAGCAGCCGAGGATATGGCTACACCTTC.